The 24 T cell receptor beta chains reported below all come from one sample, sequenced in a study of T cell repertoires in cytomegalovirus infection. Antigens for these TCRs are unknown. A single record per CDR3 protein comes from TCRdb applying MiXCR to the reads. The table has roughly 180,000 distinct CDR3 sequences, roughly 21% seen once. The sample here was CD8+ T cells from cultured PBMCs, taken from culture after CMV antigen stimulation. These receptor sequences come from a human donor in good health (CMV status not recorded). Some clones in this sample may be carry-over from other donors' samples.

The DNA of the CDR3 is TGTGCCAGCAGCTCCGAAGAGACCCAGTACTTC. Residues: CASSSEETQYF. This sequence joins TRBV7-9 and TRBJ2-5; D not certain. V lost 4 bases and J 3 bases, leaving 3 bases between the germline ends. The CDR3 extends over 11 amino acids. Germline lookup yields CDR1 SEHNR and CDR2 FQNEAQ (reference sequence).

This chain links TRBV27 with TRBJ2-3; weak D call: TRBD2 (6 bases). The V and J ends lost 3 bases and 0 bases respectively, with 13 bases between them. The CDR3 sequence is 16 residues long. Per the germline V gene, CDR1 is MNHEY and CDR2 is SMNVEV (reference sequence). The CDR3, as DNA: TGTGCCAGCAGTTTCGGGACTTCAACTAGCACAGATACGCAGTATTTT. This sequence encodes CASSFGTSTSTDTQYF.

This clonotype was seen only a few times. The chain is built from TRBV12-3 or TRBV12-4 and TRBJ1-2; TRBD1 is a possible D gene (5 bases). The CDR3 runs 14 residues. Between the trimmed V and J ends, which lost 10 bases and 4 bases, there was a span of 19 bases. The CDR3 DNA sequence: TGTGCCACGAATACCGGGGGTGGCGGCTATGGCTACACCTTC. Translated, it gives CATNTGGGGYGYTF.

The J gene is TRBJ2-5, the V gene TRBV28; 13 bases agree with TRBD2. V lost 6 bases and J lost 7; bases outside the gene matches: 11. The CDR3 extends over 16 amino acids. Germline lookup yields CDR1 MDHEN and CDR2 SYDVKM. Here the CDR3 DNA reads TGTGCCAGCAGCGTGGGACTAGCGGGACCCCCTAGGACCCAGTACTTC. Amino acids: CASSVGLAGPPRTQYF.

This clonotype has only a few counts. This chain links TRBV19 with TRBJ1-1; D is undetermined. The V and J ends lost 7 bases and 5 bases respectively, with 17 bases between them. The CDR3 contains 14 residues. Looked up from germline, CDR1 is LNHDA and CDR2 is SQIVND (reference sequence). The CDR3 here is CASTPALFGTEAFF. CDR3 nucleotide sequence: TGTGCCAGTACCCCCGCCCTCTTCGGGACTGAAGCTTTCTTT.

At least ten counts were recorded for this clonotype. The chain links TRBV6-1 to TRBJ1-2; D is possibly TRBD1 (5 bases). CDR1 is MNHNS, CDR2 SASEGT, per germline. This CDR3 spans 13 amino acids. V lost 5 bases and J 8 bases, leaving 15 bases between the germline ends. The CDR3 region has the DNA TGTGCCAGCAGTCCTGGGGGGATTTACGGCTACACCTTC. Translating gives CASSPGGIYGYTF.

The J gene is TRBJ1-3, the V gene TRBV12-3 or TRBV12-4; D uncertain. The CDR3 covers 14 residues. V was trimmed by 3 bases and J by 2 bases, leaving 8 bases between them. CDR3 sequence: CASSFGQTGNTIYF. The CDR3 coding sequence is TGTGCCAGCAGTTTCGGCCAGACTGGAAACACCATATATTTT.

J is TRBJ2-4 and V is TRBV11-2; D call uncertain. V lost 5 bases, J lost 6 bases, and 17 bases lay in between. This CDR3 has 15 residues. The V gene's germline CDR1 is SGHAT and CDR2 FQNNGV. For the CDR3, the DNA is TGTGCCAGCAGCCCGACGGCACTTATGGGAAACATTCAGTACTTC. Its translation is CASSPTALMGNIQYF.

This clonotype has only a few counts. A read error may be the cause here, since a much bigger clone is one base away. The rearrangement links TRBV9 to TRBJ1-3; D gene ambiguous. The CDR3 has 15 residues. The germline V and J ends were trimmed by 0 bases and 0 bases, with 7 bases remaining between them. The germline V gene encodes CDR1 SGDLS and CDR2 YYNGEE. CDR3 coding DNA: TGTGCCAGCAGCGTAGTTGCGAGCTCTGGAAACACCATATATTTT. Amino acids: CASSVVASSGNTIYF.

This clonotype was observed a handful of times. Sequence at one end of the junction differs from germline and may be a read error. The CDR3 loop is CASSPSGGTGLF. The CDR3 region has the DNA TGTGCCAGCAGTCCTTCGGGAGGGACTGGCCTCTTC. The V gene is TRBV12-3 or TRBV12-4, the J gene TRBJ2-4; 8 nucleotides agree with TRBD2. The CDR3 is 12 amino acids.

This clonotype came up a few times. The CDR3 DNA is TGTGCCAGCAGCTCCTTCACCGACAGGGCTAGCAATCAGCCCCAGCATTTT. Translating it yields CASSSFTDRASNQPQHF. J is TRBJ1-5 and V is TRBV12-3 or TRBV12-4, with 7 bases lining up with TRBD1. This CDR3 has 17 amino acids. Unmatched junction bases numbered 11, after V lost 6 bases and J lost 0 bases.

This chain uses TRBV2 with TRBJ1-2, with 7 bases that match TRBD1. The V and J ends lost 9 bases and 0 bases, in that order; junction bases with no gene match: 1. Germline values: CDR1 SNHLY, CDR2 FYNNEI. This CDR3 contains 12 residues. In DNA, the CDR3 is TGTGCCAGGCAGGGGGCTAACTATGGCTACACCTTC. It codes for CARQGANYGYTF.

This clonotype was recorded a few times. This chain uses TRBV6-1 with TRBJ1-2, with D possibly being TRBD1 (6 bases). V lost 1 base to trimming and J lost 0 bases, with 9 bases between them. Per the germline V gene, CDR1 is MNHNS and CDR2 is SASEGT. The CDR3 is 15 amino acids. In DNA, the CDR3 is TGTGCCAGCAGTGAAGAAAGGACAGCTAACTATGGCTACACCTTC. Protein sequence: CASSEERTANYGYTF.

V gene TRBV6-2 or TRBV6-3 combines with J gene TRBJ2-7; D possibly corresponds to TRBD1 (5 bases). Germline CDR1 and CDR2: MNHEY and SVGEGT. Trimming took off 7 bases at V and 0 bases at J, with 10 bases between the two ends. CDR3 size: 13 residues. As DNA, the CDR3 is TGTGCCAGCATCCCGACAGACTCCTACGAGCAGTACTTC. This encodes CASIPTDSYEQYF.

This clonotype was recorded many times. The rearrangement joins TRBV11-2 to TRBJ2-7, with D possibly matching TRBD1 (6 bases). V gave up 4 bases and J gave up 3 bases, with 19 bases separating them. This CDR3 spans 16 amino acids. Germline V CDR1 and CDR2: SGHAT, FQNNGV. CDR3 in DNA: TGTGCCAGCAGCTACTCACCGTCGACAGGAAACTACGAGCAGTACTTC. This encodes CASSYSPSTGNYEQYF.

The chain carries TRBV27 and TRBJ2-7; D is uncertain. Germline assignment: CDR1 MNHEY and CDR2 SMNVEV (reference sequence). The germline V and J ends were trimmed by 3 bases and 5 bases, with 11 bases remaining between them. This CDR3 is 13 amino acids long. The CDR3 reads CASSLNEVNEQYF. CDR3 DNA sequence: TGTGCCAGCAGTTTGAATGAAGTCAACGAGCAGTACTTC.

CDR3 protein: CASSHRDSHYEQYF. The CDR3 bases are TGTGCCAGCAGCCACCGGGACTCGCACTACGAGCAGTACTTC. The chain carries TRBV6-4 and TRBJ2-7; D perhaps matches TRBD2 (6 bases). The CDR3 extends over 14 amino acids. Trimming cost V 6 bases and J 3 bases, with 15 bases left between them. Germline V gives CDR1 MRHNA, CDR2 SNTAGT.

The V call is TRBV6-2 or TRBV6-3, the J call TRBJ2-7; unclear D gene. V lost 5 bases and J lost 3, with 17 bases in between. The CDR3 is made up of 15 amino acids. CDR1 MNHEY and CDR2 SVGEGT come from the germline V gene. The DNA of the CDR3 is TGTGCCAGCAGTACGGGCGTGAGGCAAATCTACGAGCAGTACTTC. Protein product: CASSTGVRQIYEQYF.

The chain employs TRBV11-2 and TRBJ2-2, with 7 bases lining up with TRBD1. The CDR3 sequence is 16 residues long. Germline V lookup: CDR1 SGHAT, CDR2 FQNNGV. Trimming cost V 4 bases and J 3 bases; bases outside gene matches: 8. CDR3 nucleotide sequence: TGTGCCAGCAGCTCCAACCAGGGGGTGTACACCGGGGAGCTGTTTTTT. This gives the protein CASSSNQGVYTGELFF. The full variable domain, in which reference TRBV11-2 and TRBJ2-2 provide the parts outside the CDR3, is EAGVAQSPRYKIIEKRQSVAFWCNPISGHATLYWYQQILGQGPKLLIQFQNNGVVDDSQLPKDRFSAERLKGVDSTLKIQPAKLEDSAVYLCASSSNQGVYTGELFFGEGSRLTVL.

This clonotype showed up just a few times. V is TRBV5-6 and J is TRBJ2-1; TRBD1 matches at 11 bases. Germline CDR1 SGHDT, CDR2 YYEEEE. This CDR3 has 13 amino acids. With 3 bases clipped from V and 8 bases from J, the junction kept 1 base outside the gene matches. This CDR3 reads CASSWTGGDEQFF. The CDR3 DNA reads as TGTGCCAGCAGCTGGACAGGGGGCGATGAGCAGTTCTTC.

This clonotype was observed many times. J is TRBJ1-3 and V is TRBV7-6; 11 nucleotides match TRBD1. The CDR3 is 20 residues long. Germline V gene lookup returns CDR1 SGHVS and CDR2 FNYEAQ. J was trimmed by 0 bases and V by 4 bases; bases with no gene match: 14. CDR3 residues: CASSSPGTGGTTLSGNTIYF. The CDR3 nucleotides read TGTGCCAGCAGCTCCCCGGGGACAGGGGGTACCACACTCTCTGGAAACACCATATATTTT. Full variable domain (remainder filled in from reference TRBV7-6 and TRBJ1-3): GAGVSQSPRYKVTKRGQDVALRCDPISGHVSLYWYRQALGQGPEFLTYFNYEAQQDKSGLPNDRFSAERPEGSISTLTIQRTEQRDSAMYRCASSSPGTGGTTLSGNTIYFGEGSWLTVV.

The genes are TRBV2 and TRBJ1-2, with 7 bases that match TRBD1. V dropped 1 base and J dropped 5; count of bases not matched to a gene: 10. Germline values: CDR1 SNHLY, CDR2 FYNNEI. CDR3 size: 16 residues. CDR3 amino acids: CASSEVSGQSEYGYTF. CDR3 coding DNA: TGTGCCAGCAGTGAAGTCTCGGGACAGTCGGAATATGGCTACACCTTC.

Here the CDR3 DNA reads TGCAGTGCTAGAAATATGGACATCGTCGGTTGGGGCTACACCTTC. Protein: CSARNMDIVGWGYTF. This rearrangement joins TRBV20-1 to TRBJ1-2; weak D call: TRBD1 (5 bases). The germline CDR1 and CDR2 sequences are DFQATT and SNEGSKA (reference sequence). The CDR3 runs to 15 residues. Trimming pared 2 bases from V and 8 bases from J, leaving 21 bases between.

V gene TRBV7-9 combines with J gene TRBJ1-2, with TRBD1 matching over 12 bases. Germline CDR1 and CDR2: SEHNR and FQNEAQ (reference sequence). This CDR3 contains 15 residues. Trimming removed 2 bases from V and 7 bases from J; junction bases left unmatched: 5. In DNA form, the CDR3 reads TGTGCCAGCAGCTTATCGGGACAGGGGGCCAGTGGCTACACCTTC. Translation: CASSLSGQGASGYTF. The whole variable domain, remainder taken from reference TRBV7-9 and TRBJ1-2, is DTGVSQNPRHKITKRGQNVTFRCDPISEHNRLYWYRQTLGQGPEFLTYFQNEAQLEKSRLLSDRFSAERPKGSFSTLEIQRTEQGDSAMYLCASSLSGQGASGYTFGSGTRLTVV.